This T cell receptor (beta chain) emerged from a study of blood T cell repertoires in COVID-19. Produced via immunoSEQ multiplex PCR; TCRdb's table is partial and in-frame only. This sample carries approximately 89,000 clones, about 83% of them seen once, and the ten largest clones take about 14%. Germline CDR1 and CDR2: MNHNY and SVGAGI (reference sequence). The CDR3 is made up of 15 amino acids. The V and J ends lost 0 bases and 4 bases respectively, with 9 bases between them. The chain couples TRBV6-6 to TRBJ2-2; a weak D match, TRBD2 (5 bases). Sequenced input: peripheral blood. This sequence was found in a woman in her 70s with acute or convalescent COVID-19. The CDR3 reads CASSYSSGATGELFF. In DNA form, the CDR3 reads TGTGCCAGCAGTTACTCCAGCGGCGCCACCGGGGAGCTGTTTTTT.